This entry concerns a single T cell receptor (beta chain). Its antigen remains unknown. This record belongs to a study of T cell responses to AZD1222 COVID-19 vaccine. Overall study context: Second doses that came at about 4 or about 12 weeks were put together. Study-wide results and caveats: Increased Spike-specific TCR breadth and depth were observed after two AZD1222 doses. Baseline seropositivity characterized only six or seven AZD1222 recipients. The donor cohort was predominantly white British with a female majority, and clonal diversity may have been underestimated.

Germline CDR1 LNHNV, CDR2 YYDKDF (reference sequence). This CDR3 has 17 amino acids. Trimming pared 1 base from V and 4 bases from J, leaving 14 bases between. Profiled with immunoSEQ multiplex PCR; TCRdb holds only in-frame clones, not every one. The profile shows approximately 140,000 clones, just over 90% of them singletons. The receptor was isolated from an adult in good health. J is TRBJ2-6 and V is TRBV15, with D possibly matching TRBD1 (5 bases). Sequenced here: peripheral blood, sampled on day 0 of AZD1222 vaccination. CDR3 DNA: TGTGCCACCAGCAGAGTAGCCAGGGCAGTCGGGGCCAACGTCCTGACTTTC. It specifies CATSRVARAVGANVLTF.